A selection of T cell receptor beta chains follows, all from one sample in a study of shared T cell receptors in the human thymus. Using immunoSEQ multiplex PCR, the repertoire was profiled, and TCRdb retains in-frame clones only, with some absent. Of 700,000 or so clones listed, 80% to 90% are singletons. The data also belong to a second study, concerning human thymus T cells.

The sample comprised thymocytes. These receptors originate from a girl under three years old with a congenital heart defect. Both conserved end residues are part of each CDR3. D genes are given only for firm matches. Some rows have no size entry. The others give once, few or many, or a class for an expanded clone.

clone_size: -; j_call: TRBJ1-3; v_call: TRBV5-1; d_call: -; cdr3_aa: CSSGLLPGNTIYF; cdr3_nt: TGCTCCAGCGGGCTCTTGCCCGGAAACACCATATATTTT
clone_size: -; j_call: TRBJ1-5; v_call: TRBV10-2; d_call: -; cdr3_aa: CASSKDTENQPQHF; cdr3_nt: TGCGCCAGCAGTAAGGACACGGAAAATCAGCCCCAGCATTTT
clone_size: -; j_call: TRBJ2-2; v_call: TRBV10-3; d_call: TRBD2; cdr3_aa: CATNTGTRATGELFF; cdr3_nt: TGTGCCACCAACACCGGGACTAGGGCGACCGGGGAGCTGTTTTTT
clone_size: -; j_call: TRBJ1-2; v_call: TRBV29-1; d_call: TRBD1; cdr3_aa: CSVVGTAYGYTF; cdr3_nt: TGCAGCGTCGTTGGGACAGCTTATGGCTACACCTTC
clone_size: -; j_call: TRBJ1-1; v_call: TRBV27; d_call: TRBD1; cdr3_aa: CASSHQGVGTEAFF; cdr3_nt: TGTGCCAGCAGTCACCAGGGGGTGGGCACTGAAGCTTTCTTT
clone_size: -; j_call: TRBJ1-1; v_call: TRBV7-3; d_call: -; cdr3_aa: CASSSSGQNTEAFF; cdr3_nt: TGTGCCAGCAGCTCCTCAGGGCAGAACACTGAAGCTTTCTTT
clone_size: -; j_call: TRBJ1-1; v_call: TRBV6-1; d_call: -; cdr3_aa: CASSVKGMNTEAFF; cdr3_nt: TGTGCCAGCAGCGTTAAGGGGATGAACACTGAAGCTTTCTTT
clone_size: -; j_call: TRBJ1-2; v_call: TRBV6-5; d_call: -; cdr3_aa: CASSYFGDNYGYTF; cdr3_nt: TGTGCCAGCAGTTATTTCGGGGATAACTATGGCTACACCTTC
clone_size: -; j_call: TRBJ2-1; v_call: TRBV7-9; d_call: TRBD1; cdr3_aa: CASSFYHWTGGNEQFF; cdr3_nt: TGTGCCAGCAGCTTTTATCACTGGACAGGGGGCAATGAGCAGTTCTTC
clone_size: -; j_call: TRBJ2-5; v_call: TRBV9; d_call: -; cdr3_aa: CASSAGQFETQYF; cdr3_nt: TGTGCCAGCAGCGCCGGACAGTTCGAGACCCAGTACTTC
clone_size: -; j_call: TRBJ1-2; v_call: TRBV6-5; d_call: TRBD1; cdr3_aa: CASSYQGALYGYTF; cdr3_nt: TGTGCCAGCAGTTACCAGGGGGCTCTCTATGGCTACACCTTC
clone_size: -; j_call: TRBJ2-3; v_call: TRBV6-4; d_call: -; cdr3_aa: CASSEWGLNTDTQYF; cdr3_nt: TGTGCCAGCAGTGAATGGGGCCTCAACACAGATACGCAGTATTTT
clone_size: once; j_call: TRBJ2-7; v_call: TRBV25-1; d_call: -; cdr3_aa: CASTAGPSYEQYF; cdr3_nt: TGTGCCAGCACTGCGGGACCTTCCTACGAGCAGTACTTC
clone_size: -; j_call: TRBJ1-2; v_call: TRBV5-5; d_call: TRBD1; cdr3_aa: CASSFIPGTGNYGYTF; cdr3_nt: TGTGCCAGCAGCTTTATCCCGGGGACAGGGAACTATGGCTACACCTTC
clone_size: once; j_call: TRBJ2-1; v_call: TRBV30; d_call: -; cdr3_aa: CAWSLDRNYYNEQFF; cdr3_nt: TGTGCCTGGAGCCTAGACCGCAACTACTACAATGAGCAGTTCTTC
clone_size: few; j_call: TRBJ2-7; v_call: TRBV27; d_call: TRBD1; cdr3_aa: CASGWGQGHEQYF; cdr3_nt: TGTGCCAGCGGGTGGGGACAGGGCCACGAGCAGTACTTC
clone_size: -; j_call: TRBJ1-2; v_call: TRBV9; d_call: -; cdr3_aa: CASSVDNGNYGYTF; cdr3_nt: TGTGCCAGCAGCGTAGATAACGGTAACTATGGCTACACCTTC
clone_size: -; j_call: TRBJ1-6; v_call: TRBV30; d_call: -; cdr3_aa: CAWSRGGNSPLHF; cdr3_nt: TGTGCCTGGAGTCGCGGAGGTAATTCACCCCTCCACTTT
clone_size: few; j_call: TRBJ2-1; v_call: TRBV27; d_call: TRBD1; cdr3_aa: CASSLTGTGHNEQFF; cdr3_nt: TGTGCCAGCAGTTTAACCGGGACAGGGCACAATGAGCAGTTCTTC
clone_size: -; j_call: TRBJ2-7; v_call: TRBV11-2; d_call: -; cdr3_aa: CASSLGTDYDGEQYF; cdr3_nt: TGTGCCAGCAGCTTAGGGACGGACTATGATGGCGAGCAGTACTTC
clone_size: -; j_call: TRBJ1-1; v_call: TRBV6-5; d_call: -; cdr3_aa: CASSYRAPGDTEAFF; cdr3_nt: TGTGCCAGCAGTTACAGGGCCCCGGGGGACACTGAAGCTTTCTTT
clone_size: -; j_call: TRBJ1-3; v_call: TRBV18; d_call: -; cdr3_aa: CASSLPSGDSGNTIYF; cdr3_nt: TGTGCCAGCTCCCTACCCAGCGGCGACTCTGGAAACACCATATATTTT
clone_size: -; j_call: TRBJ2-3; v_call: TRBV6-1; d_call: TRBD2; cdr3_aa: CASSEALAEDTQYF; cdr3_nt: TGTGCCAGCAGTGAAGCGCTAGCGGAAGATACGCAGTATTTT
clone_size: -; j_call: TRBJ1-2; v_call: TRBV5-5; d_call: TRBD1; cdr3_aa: CASSLWRTGSYGYTF; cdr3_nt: TGTGCCAGCAGCTTGTGGCGGACAGGGAGCTATGGCTACACCTTC
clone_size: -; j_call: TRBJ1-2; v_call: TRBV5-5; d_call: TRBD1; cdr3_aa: CASSLGDRGRYGYTF; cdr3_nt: TGTGCCAGCAGCTTGGGGGACAGGGGCAGATATGGCTACACCTTC
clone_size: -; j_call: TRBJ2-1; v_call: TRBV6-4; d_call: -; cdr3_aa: CASSDSQRAGYNEQFF; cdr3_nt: TGTGCCAGCAGTGACTCCCAACGCGCGGGGTACAATGAGCAGTTCTTC
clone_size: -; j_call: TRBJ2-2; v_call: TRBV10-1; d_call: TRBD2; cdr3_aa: CASSRLAGVHTGELFF; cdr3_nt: TGCGCCAGCAGTCGGCTAGCGGGGGTTCACACCGGGGAGCTGTTTTTT
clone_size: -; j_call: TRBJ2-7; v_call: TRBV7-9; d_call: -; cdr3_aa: CASGIGLGTTSYEQYF; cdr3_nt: TGTGCCAGCGGCATAGGCCTCGGGACAACCTCCTACGAGCAGTACTTC
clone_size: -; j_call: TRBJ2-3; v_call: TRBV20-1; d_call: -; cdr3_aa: CSAMATDTQYF; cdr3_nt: TGCAGTGCCATGGCCACAGATACGCAGTATTTT
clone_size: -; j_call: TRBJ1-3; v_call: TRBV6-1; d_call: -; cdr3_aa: CASSEAQANSGNTIYF; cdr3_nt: TGTGCCAGCAGTGAAGCGCAGGCAAATTCTGGAAACACCATATATTTT
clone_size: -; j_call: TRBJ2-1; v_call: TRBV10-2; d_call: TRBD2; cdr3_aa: CASRIAGGRVF; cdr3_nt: TGCGCCAGCAGAATAGCGGGGGGGCGAGTCTTC